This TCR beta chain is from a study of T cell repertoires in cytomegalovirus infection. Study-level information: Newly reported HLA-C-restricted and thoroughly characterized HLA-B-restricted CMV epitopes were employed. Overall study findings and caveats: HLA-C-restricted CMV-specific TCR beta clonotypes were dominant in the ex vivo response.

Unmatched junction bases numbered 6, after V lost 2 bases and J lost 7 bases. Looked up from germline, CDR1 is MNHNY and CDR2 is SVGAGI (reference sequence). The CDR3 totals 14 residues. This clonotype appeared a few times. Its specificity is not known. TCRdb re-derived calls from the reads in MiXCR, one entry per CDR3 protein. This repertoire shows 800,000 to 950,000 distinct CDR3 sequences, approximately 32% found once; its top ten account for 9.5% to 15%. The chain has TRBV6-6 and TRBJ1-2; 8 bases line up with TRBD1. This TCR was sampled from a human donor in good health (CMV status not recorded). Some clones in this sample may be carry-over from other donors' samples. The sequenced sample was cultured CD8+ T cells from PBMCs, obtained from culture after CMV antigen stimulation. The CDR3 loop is CASSYKVTGGGYTF. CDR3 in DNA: TGTGCCAGCAGTTACAAGGTCACAGGGGGTGGCTACACCTTC.